This TCR beta chain was documented in a study of CD8 T cells in ankylosing spondylitis. A note on this clonotype: Its antigen is still unknown.

From germline, CDR1 is MNHEY and CDR2 SMNVEV (reference sequence). The CDR3 sequence is 15 residues long. J gave up 0 bases and V 7 bases, and 8 bases lay outside the gene matches. TCRdb passed the 5' RACE reads through MiXCR, listing each CDR3 protein once. This table has 670,000 or so distinct CDR3 sequences, over 15% appearing once. General observations from the study: Several highly homologous variants made up a TCR beta motif, and this motif appeared characteristic of ankylosing spondylitis blood. Clones tied to disease were said to be significantly enriched in matched ankylosing spondylitis synovial fluid.

The rearrangement uses TRBV27 and TRBJ2-7; 8 bases align to TRBD1. The origin of this receptor is a male donor with ankylosing spondylitis. The sequenced sample was blood, either unsorted or a sorted T cell fraction (not recorded which). CDR3 amino acids: CASNPTGGGSYEQYF. Here the CDR3 DNA reads TGTGCCAGCAACCCTACAGGGGGAGGCTCCTACGAGCAGTACTTC.